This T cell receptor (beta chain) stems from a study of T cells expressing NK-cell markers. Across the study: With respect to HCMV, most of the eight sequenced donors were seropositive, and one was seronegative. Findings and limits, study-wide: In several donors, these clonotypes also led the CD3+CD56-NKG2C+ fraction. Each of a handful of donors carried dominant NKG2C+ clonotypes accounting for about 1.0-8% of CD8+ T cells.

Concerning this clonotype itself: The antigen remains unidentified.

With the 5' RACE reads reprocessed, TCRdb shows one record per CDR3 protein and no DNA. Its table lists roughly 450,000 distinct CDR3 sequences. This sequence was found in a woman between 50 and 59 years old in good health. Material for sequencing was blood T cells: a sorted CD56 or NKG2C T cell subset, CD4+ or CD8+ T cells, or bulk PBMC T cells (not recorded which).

The CDR3 spells CSVARLAAGELFF. The V gene is TRBV29-1, the J gene TRBJ2-2; TCRdb gives TRBD2 as the D gene, but with no DNA this cannot be confirmed. This CDR3 has 13 amino acids. Germline lookup yields CDR1 SQVTM and CDR2 ANQGSEA.